This T cell receptor beta chain stems from a study of blood T cells in healthy people across ages. Collection of 8.5 to 10 milliliters of peripheral blood was performed for each donor. CDR1 SGHVS and CDR2 FQNEAQ come from the germline V gene. The CDR3 extends over 22 amino acids. V was pared by 5 bases and J by 7 bases, with 34 bases of the junction left unmatched. A second PCR of about 7 to 12 cycles used a sample-barcoded 5' primer and a J-beta primer mix. TCRdb passed the 5' RACE reads through MiXCR, listing each CDR3 protein once. In the table there are 790,000 or so distinct CDR3 sequences, 45% to 70% of which are singletons.

Sequenced material: blood. The V call is TRBV7-8, the J call TRBJ2-7; 8 positions match TRBD1. This sequence was found in a man aged 40-55 years in good health. The CDR3 coding sequence is TGTGCCAGCAGCGCCCAAGGTCGTAGGATTGGTGGTCGGACAGGGAACATCGATGAGCAGTACTTC. The encoded protein is CASSAQGRRIGGRTGNIDEQYF.